The 5 T cell receptor beta chains given below trace back to one sample, sequenced in a study of T-cell memory formation after mild COVID-19. TCRdb re-called the 5' RACE reads with MiXCR, one entry per CDR3 protein. The sample holds fewer than 550,000 distinct CDR3 sequences; about 20% are singletons and the top ten take roughly 8.4%. Sequencing was carried out using PBMCs or a T cell subset sorted from them (not recorded which). These TCRs come from an adult woman who had mild COVID-19 (a few samples of this study predate the infection). Cell type and time point are not known.

This clonotype was recorded many times. The chain links TRBV4-2 to TRBJ2-7; 8 bases are a match to TRBD2. Unmatched junction bases numbered 6, after V lost 4 bases and J lost 7 bases. Germline V lookup: CDR1 LGHNA, CDR2 YNFKEQ. The CDR3 covers 13 residues. CDR3 nucleotides: TGTGCCAGCAGCCGAGCGGGAGTGGGAGAGCAGTACTTC. Its protein product is CASSRAGVGEQYF.

The chain carries TRBV20-1 and TRBJ2-6, with D hard to call. Trimming cost V 3 bases and J 1 base, with 7 bases left between them. CDR1 is DFQATT and CDR2 is SNEGSKA in the germline V gene (reference sequence). The CDR3 spans 14 residues. This CDR3 is CSASAQSGANVLTF. The CDR3 nucleotides are TGCAGTGCTAGTGCGCAGTCTGGGGCCAACGTCCTGACTTTC.

The V gene is TRBV10-3, the J gene TRBJ2-5, with TRBD2 identical over 9 bases. CDR1 and CDR2 (germline): ENHRY, SYGVKD. V shed 3 bases, J shed 1 base, and the junction held 3 bases outside the gene matches. The CDR3 consists of 15 residues. CDR3: CAISDSSGIQETQYF. CDR3 coding DNA: TGTGCCATCAGTGATTCTAGCGGGATCCAAGAGACCCAGTACTTC.

The chain recombines TRBV9 with TRBJ2-4; D not resolved. The CDR3 has 14 residues. The V end lost 3 bases, the J end lost 5 bases, and 12 bases lay between the germline ends. Germline V lookup: CDR1 SGDLS, CDR2 YYNGEE. DNA for the CDR3: TGTGCCAGCAGCGCGGGCAACCGCCAAAACATTCAGTACTTC. Its translation: CASSAGNRQNIQYF.

This clonotype has just a few counts. The chain is built from TRBV12-3 or TRBV12-4 and TRBJ2-5, with D unclear. The germline V and J ends were trimmed by 5 bases and 1 base, with 5 bases remaining between them. This CDR3 spans 12 amino acids. DNA for the CDR3: TGTGCCAGCAGTAACCTCCAAGAGACCCAGTACTTC. Amino acids: CASSNLQETQYF.